The 23 T cell receptor beta chains below come from one sample, sequenced in a study of shared clonotypes between healthy human individuals. Sequenced by immunoSEQ multiplex PCR; TCRdb stores in-frame clones only, minus some. The data hold about 1 million clones, with about 70% observed a single time. The sample consisted of memory CD4+ T cells sorted from blood. The sample's subset: CD45RA-negative fraction. These receptors all come from a man between 18 and 35 years old in good health.

The V and J genes are TRBV28 and TRBJ1-2; 7 nucleotides match TRBD1. The CDR3 is made up of 13 amino acids. V lost 8 bases and J lost 2; bases outside the gene matches: 5. Germline V gives CDR1 MDHEN, CDR2 SYDVKM. CDR3 amino acids: CASLPGQNYGYTF. CDR3 sequence (DNA): TGTGCCAGCCTTCCGGGACAGAACTATGGCTACACCTTC.

The chain joins TRBV7-8 to TRBJ1-5, with D tentatively TRBD1 (6 bases). Trimming removed 1 base from V and 3 bases from J, with 13 bases in between. CDR1 and CDR2 from the germline V gene are SGHVS and FQNEAQ. The length of the CDR3 is 16 residues. CDR3 region: CASSLVSQGPNQPQHF. CDR3 bases: TGTGCCAGCAGCTTAGTATCGCAGGGGCCCAATCAGCCCCAGCATTTT.

The gene calls are TRBV7-2 and TRBJ2-7; D is perhaps TRBD1 (6 bases). V lost 1 base and J lost 7, with 14 bases in between. This CDR3 comprises 14 residues. CDR1 is SGHTA and CDR2 is FQGNSA in the germline V gene. The CDR3 bases are TGTGCCAGCAGCTTAGATAGGACAGCTCGGGAGCAGTACTTC. Translated: CASSLDRTAREQYF.

The chain is built from TRBV29-1 and TRBJ1-2; no clear D gene. The CDR3 extends over 9 amino acids. Germline V gives CDR1 SQVTM, CDR2 ANQGSEA. Between the trimmed V and J ends, which lost 8 bases and 6 bases, there was a span of 7 bases. CDR3: CSSDDGYTF. The CDR3 DNA is TGCAGCTCTGATGATGGCTACACCTTC.

CDR3 amino acids: CAWRILAGGNEQFF. DNA for the CDR3: TGTGCCTGGAGAATACTAGCGGGGGGGAATGAGCAGTTCTTC. The rearrangement uses TRBV30 and TRBJ2-1, with TRBD2 matching over 13 bases. Trimming took 3 bases from V and 7 from J; bases not matched to a gene: 3. The CDR3 is 14 residues long. CDR1 is GTSNPN, CDR2 SVGIG, per germline (reference sequence).

The rearrangement links TRBV6-1 to TRBJ2-1; no clear D gene. CDR1 and CDR2 from the germline V gene are MNHNS and SASEGT. CDR3 length: 13 residues. V lost 5 bases to trimming and J lost 10 bases, with 15 bases between them. CDR3 amino acids: CASSSTTLGEQFF. CDR3 bases: TGTGCCAGCAGTTCGACCACGCTCGGCGAGCAGTTCTTC.

This rearrangement joins TRBV23-1 to TRBJ2-7; D is tentatively TRBD1 or TRBD2 (5 bases each). TRBV23-1 is an ORF, with its function uncertain. V shed 10 bases and J shed 0 bases, with 13 bases lying between them. The CDR3 has 13 residues. The CDR3 sequence: CATKTGPSYEQYF. The CDR3 bases are TGCGCCACTAAGACGGGACCCTCCTACGAGCAGTACTTC.

This clone occurred a few times. Other DNA sequences from this sample encode an identical CDR3 as well. The chain combines TRBV6-4 with TRBJ1-1; D not resolved. The CDR3 sequence is 12 residues long. V lost 2 bases and J 7 bases, leaving 8 bases between the germline ends. CDR1 is MRHNA and CDR2 is SNTAGT in the germline V gene. CDR3 loop: CASSDRTGEAFF. Here the CDR3 DNA reads TGTGCCAGCAGTGACCGGACGGGTGAAGCTTTCTTT.

The chain recombines TRBV28 with TRBJ1-1; D perhaps matches TRBD1 (6 bases). Trimming stripped 4 bases from V and 4 bases from J, with 16 bases between. This CDR3 has 15 amino acids. CDR1 and CDR2 from the germline V gene are MDHEN and SYDVKM. As DNA, the CDR3 is TGTGCCAGCAGTTCCCAAGGGGCAGGGGTCACTGAAGCTTTCTTT. Its protein product is CASSSQGAGVTEAFF. Full variable domain (missing parts from reference TRBV28 and TRBJ1-1): DVKVTQSSRYLVKRTGEKVFLECVQDMDHENMFWYRQDPGLGLRLIYFSYDVKMKEKGDIPEGYSVSREKKERFSLILESASTNQTSMYLCASSSQGAGVTEAFFGQGTRLTVV.

This clone was counted between two and nine times. This rearrangement joins TRBV18 to TRBJ1-2, with D perhaps TRBD1 (5 bases). The CDR3 is 15 residues long. The V gene lost 5 bases and the J gene lost 0 bases, with 13 bases spanning the gap. CDR1 KGHSH and CDR2 LQKENI come from the germline V gene. The DNA of the CDR3 is TGTGCCAGCTCAGAAGGGACGGCAGCTAACTATGGCTACACCTTC. This encodes CASSEGTAANYGYTF.

The chain employs TRBV10-2 and TRBJ2-2; D gene uncertain. Germline V gene data show CDR1 as WSHSY and CDR2 as SAAADI. The CDR3 loop spans 12 amino acids. Trimming removed 4 bases at V and 3 bases at J, with 3 bases between. CDR3 residues: CASSGYTGELFF. The CDR3 DNA is TGCGCCAGCAGTGGGTACACCGGGGAGCTGTTTTTT.

This clone was seen once. The rearrangement joins TRBV5-1 to TRBJ1-6; 9 bases match TRBD1. Germline V gene data show CDR1 as SGHRS and CDR2 as YFSETQ. There are 15 residues in the CDR3. J gave up 10 bases and V 0 bases, and 5 bases lay outside the gene matches. The DNA of the CDR3 is TGCGCCAGCAGCTTGGACGGACAGGGGAGGTCACCCCTCCACTTT. Translated: CASSLDGQGRSPLHF. The entire variable domain, with the rest obtained from reference TRBV5-1 and TRBJ1-6, is as follows: KAGVTQTPRYLIKTRGQQVTLSCSPISGHRSVSWYQQTPGQGLQFLFEYFSETQRNKGNFPGRFSGRQFSNSRSEMNVSTLELGDSALYLCASSLDGQGRSPLHFGNGTRLTVT.

The genes are TRBV28 and TRBJ1-4; 7 nucleotides align to TRBD1. Germline V CDR1 and CDR2: MDHEN, SYDVKM. V gave up 6 bases and J gave up 5 bases; unmatched junction bases: 6. The CDR3 extends over 14 amino acids. CDR3 in amino acids: CASRSSGGNEKLFF. The DNA for the CDR3 is TGTGCCAGCAGGTCCTCAGGGGGAAATGAAAAACTGTTTTTT.

This chain uses TRBV7-8 with TRBJ2-1; the D gene is possibly TRBD1 (5 bases). The CDR3 contains 15 residues. The V end was cut by 2 bases, the J end by 6 bases, with 14 bases between. Per the germline V gene, CDR1 is SGHVS and CDR2 is FQNEAQ. The CDR3 sequence is CASSLSNGARNEQFF. DNA for the CDR3: TGTGCCAGCAGCTTATCTAATGGGGCCCGCAATGAGCAGTTCTTC.

This clone was seen only a few times. The chain employs TRBV9 and TRBJ1-3, with a possible D match to TRBD1 (6 bases). With 4 bases removed from V and 0 bases from J, the gap between germline ends came to 11 bases. The CDR3 is made up of 15 amino acids. Germline-derived CDR1 and CDR2 are SGDLS and YYNGEE. This CDR3 reads CASSLGQSSGNTIYF. The CDR3 DNA sequence: TGTGCCAGCAGCCTCGGACAGAGCTCTGGAAACACCATATATTTT.

V and J are TRBV6-1 and TRBJ2-5; 12 bases are a match to TRBD2. The V segment lost 6 bases and the J segment 4 bases; nucleotides outside the gene matches: 3. Germline CDR1 MNHNS, CDR2 SASEGT. The CDR3 extends over 14 amino acids. The CDR3 is CASRTSGSAETQYF. The CDR3 region has the DNA TGTGCCAGCAGGACTAGCGGGAGCGCAGAGACCCAGTACTTC.

This clone was seen once. This rearrangement joins TRBV5-1 to TRBJ2-5; 8 bases match TRBD2. CDR1 SGHRS and CDR2 YFSETQ come from the germline V gene. Trimming at V came to 4 bases and at J to 1 base, leaving 9 bases not matched to a gene. The CDR3 runs to 16 residues. The CDR3 DNA sequence: TGCGCCAGCAGCCCCTCAACCGGGGGGGCCCAAGAGACCCAGTACTTC. It yields the protein CASSPSTGGAQETQYF.

This clone was observed a few times. The V call is TRBV9, the J call TRBJ1-2; TRBD1 is a possible D gene (5 bases). With 0 bases removed from V and 6 bases from J, the gap between germline ends came to 15 bases. The CDR3 is 15 residues long. CDR1 is SGDLS, CDR2 YYNGEE, per germline. CDR3 nucleotide sequence: TGTGCCAGCAGCGTAGCAGCAGGGTATGGGGATGGCTACACCTTC. Encoded protein: CASSVAAGYGDGYTF.

The CDR3 bases are TGTGCCATCAGTGAACTCGCCGCTAGCGGGAGTAACGCAGATACGCAGTATTTT. Translated, it gives CAISELAASGSNADTQYF. The rearrangement joins TRBV10-3 to TRBJ2-3; 10 nucleotides agree with TRBD2. In germline, CDR1 is ENHRY, CDR2 SYGVKD. This CDR3 region has 18 residues. With V trimmed by 3 bases and J by 4 bases, 13 bases remained unmatched.

This clone was found a few times. The chain couples TRBV30 to TRBJ1-1; weak D call: TRBD1 (5 bases). Germline CDR1 is GTSNPN and CDR2 is SVGIG (reference sequence). The CDR3 covers 12 residues. V was cut by 0 bases and J by 11 bases, with 13 bases left in between. CDR3 coding DNA: TGTGCCTGGAGTGTAAAAAGGGGATGGGCTTTCTTT. It translates to CAWSVKRGWAFF.

The V call is TRBV30, the J call TRBJ2-7, with D perhaps assigned TRBD1 or TRBD2 (6 bases each). Germline loops: CDR1 GTSNPN, CDR2 SVGIG (reference sequence). The CDR3 is made up of 11 amino acids. V was shortened by 4 bases and J by 7 bases, with 11 bases between the two germline ends. The CDR3 sequence is CAWTPGAEQYF. The CDR3 DNA follows: TGTGCCTGGACCCCGGGGGCAGAGCAGTACTTC.

J is TRBJ1-4 and V is TRBV18; D is possibly TRBD1 (5 bases). The CDR3 totals 15 residues. V was clipped by 3 bases and J by 6 bases, with 14 bases between them. Germline CDR1 reads KGHSH; CDR2 reads LQKENI. The CDR3, as DNA: TGTGCCAGCTCACCGCTACAAGGGGAGGATGAAAAACTGTTTTTT. It is translated as CASSPLQGEDEKLFF.

The chain couples TRBV7-2 to TRBJ2-2; D is unresolved. Germline CDR1 is SGHTA and CDR2 is FQGNSA. Trimming removed 0 bases from V and 4 bases from J, with 6 bases in between. CDR3 length: 14 residues. In DNA form, the CDR3 reads TGTGCCAGCAGCTTAGCAAGAGTCACCGGGGAGCTGTTTTTT. This translates into CASSLARVTGELFF.